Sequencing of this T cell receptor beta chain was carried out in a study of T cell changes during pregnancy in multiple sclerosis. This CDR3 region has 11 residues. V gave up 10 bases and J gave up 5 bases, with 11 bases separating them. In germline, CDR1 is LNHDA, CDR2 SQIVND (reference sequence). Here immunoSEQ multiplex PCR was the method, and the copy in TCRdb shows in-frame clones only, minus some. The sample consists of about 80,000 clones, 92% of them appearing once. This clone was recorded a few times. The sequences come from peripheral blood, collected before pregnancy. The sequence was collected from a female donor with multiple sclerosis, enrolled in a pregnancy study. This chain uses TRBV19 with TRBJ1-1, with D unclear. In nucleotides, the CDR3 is TGTGCCACCAGCCGGGTTACTGAAGCTTTCTTT. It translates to CATSRVTEAFF.